A selection of T cell receptor beta chains follows, all from one sample in a study of shared clonotypes between healthy human individuals. The protocol was immunoSEQ multiplex PCR, while the TCRdb copy is restricted to in-frame clones and leaves out a portion. In the table there are approximately 590,000 clones, 95% of which are singletons. Sequenced material: naive CD8+ T cells sorted from blood. These receptors were taken from a woman aged 30 to 39 in good health. The CDR3 runs from the conserved cysteine through the conserved F or W. The order of the fields is V gene, D gene, clone size, CDR3 protein. The D gene is left open where the match is weak. The listing skips clone size in some rows; elsewhere it reads once, few, many or a size class.

>TRBV28|.|.
CASRPGQSLRMSYEQYF
>TRBV5-1|.|.
CASSGEYNRVEHTDTQYF
>TRBV6-4|.|.
CASSDPLVSDTQYF
>TRBV19|.|.
CASNLPGTYEQYF
>TRBV2|TRBD1|.
CASSEGVGQGAFEQYF
>TRBV5-1|.|.
CASSLSRVSDGYTF
>TRBV27|.|.
CASSFTGSGELFF
>TRBV4-1|.|.
CASSQDTRTVAEAFF
>TRBV4-2|.|few
CASSQGPLYEQYF
>TRBV9|TRBD1|.
CASSVGTGWYEQYF
>TRBV19|.|.
CASSEEDSNQPQHF
>TRBV5-1|.|.
CASSLDRGFSYEQYF
>TRBV7-9|TRBD2|once
CASSLASSGSEDEQFF
>TRBV5-1|TRBD1|few
CASSPGQRYEQYF
>TRBV4-1|.|.
CASSQASTDNYGYTF
>TRBV9|TRBD2|once
CASSPPIRAGGPGGAKNIQYF
>TRBV5-1|TRBD1|.
CASSFRTGRDGYTF
>TRBV10-3|TRBD2|.
CAISESLASGKIYEQYF
>TRBV5-1|TRBD1|.
CASSFEGGVEAFF
>TRBV7-8|.|.
CASSEQGDYGYTF
>TRBV29-1|TRBD2|.
CSARTSGSYEQYF
>TRBV21-1|.|.
CASSKAGQNVTGELFF
>TRBV27|.|once
CASSLSGRGYEQYF
>TRBV7-9|.|.
CASSHPSSEDTQYF
>TRBV6-1|.|.
CASSVPRLSHDEQYF
>TRBV29-1|.|.
CSVEPGAYYGYTF
>TRBV13|TRBD2|.
CASSPPGLAGDNEQFF
>TRBV9|.|.
CASSVVGHGGTEAFF
>TRBV6-5|TRBD1|once
CASSYSPQGAEAFF
>TRBV5-6|TRBD1|once
CASSPTGKFIQPQHF
>TRBV7-8|.|.
CASSPLVGSSYEQYF
>TRBV11-2|.|once
CASSLGGGTSYNEQFF
>TRBV28|TRBD2|.
CASVAAGGHEQYF
>TRBV28|TRBD1|.
CASSKDRGTGELFF
>TRBV5-1|.|once
CASSFTGQPRVNEKLFF
>TRBV27|.|.
CASSLSTSASYEQYF
>TRBV27|.|.
CASALAGNYGYTF
>TRBV27|TRBD1|.
CASSSGGSGELFF
>TRBV11-2|TRBD2|.
CASSLPQSTSGSFRNEQFF
>TRBV4-1|TRBD1|.
CASSQFYQPTTGGTEAFF